One sample yielded the 20 T cell receptor beta chains listed below, sequenced in a study of shared clonotypes between healthy human individuals. Naive CD8 cells, CD45RO-negative and positively selected for CCR7, excluded terminally differentiated effector memory CD45RA+ cells. The assay was immunoSEQ multiplex PCR, and TCRdb's table has in-frame clones only and misses some. The sample has approximately 1.9 million clones; roughly 93% are singletons. The material sequenced was naive CD8+ T cells from PBMCs. Every receptor here comes from a man between 18 and 29 years old in good health. Some clones in this sample may be carry-over from other donors' samples.

The chain carries TRBV5-5 and TRBJ2-7; 7 bases are shared with TRBD2. CDR1 and CDR2 (germline): SGHKS, YYEKEE (reference sequence). The J segment lost 4 bases and the V segment lost 2 bases, leaving 9 bases of the junction unmatched. The length of the CDR3 is 15 residues. CDR3 in DNA: TGTGCCAGCAGCTTCCGCCCAGGGAGGGGTTACGAGCAGTACTTC. Its protein is CASSFRPGRGYEQYF.

V is TRBV19 and J is TRBJ2-1; 8 nucleotides align to TRBD2. The CDR3 is 17 amino acids. The V gene end was trimmed by 3 bases and the J gene end by 4 bases; junction bases not matched to a gene: 11. Germline CDR1 LNHDA, CDR2 SQIVND (reference sequence). The DNA for the CDR3 is TGTGCCAGTAGTATTGATTCCTTCCGGGAGGGATACAATGAGCAGTTCTTC. Amino acid sequence: CASSIDSFREGYNEQFF.

This chain uses TRBV28 with TRBJ1-1, with 7 positions matching TRBD1. There are 15 residues in the CDR3. From germline, CDR1 is MDHEN and CDR2 SYDVKM. The trim removed 6 bases at V and 1 base at J, leaving 8 bases unmatched. As DNA, the CDR3 is TGTGCCAGCAGCACTCCACGGACAGGGAACACTGAAGCTTTCTTT. Translated: CASSTPRTGNTEAFF.

This clone has just one count. The V and J genes are TRBV9 and TRBJ1-1; D may be TRBD1 (6 bases). Germline CDR1 SGDLS, CDR2 YYNGEE. The CDR3 runs to 14 residues. Trimming removed 4 bases from V and 3 bases from J, with 13 bases in between. The CDR3 DNA is TGTGCCAGCAGCCCCGAAAGGGGGTACACTGAAGCTTTCTTT. It yields the protein CASSPERGYTEAFF.

The rearrangement links TRBV19 to TRBJ1-1, with D possibly being TRBD1 (6 bases). Germline V gene data show CDR1 as LNHDA and CDR2 as SQIVND (reference sequence). Trimming took off 9 bases at V and 6 bases at J, with 20 bases between the two ends. The CDR3 is 14 amino acids. The CDR3 region is CASNEQGFIAEAFF. The CDR3 coding sequence is TGTGCCAGCAACGAACAGGGTTTCATCGCTGAAGCTTTCTTT.

V and J are TRBV6-1 and TRBJ2-3; tentatively, D is TRBD2 (5 bases). This CDR3 has 15 amino acids. V lost 2 bases, J lost 8 bases, and 17 bases lay in between. CDR1 MNHNS and CDR2 SASEGT come from the germline V gene. The CDR3 DNA is TGTGCCAGCAGTGAAACACACGGGGAACACGGTACGCAGTATTTT. Translation: CASSETHGEHGTQYF.

Points on this clone: The sample holds other DNA sequences that translate to the same CDR3. This chain joins TRBV30 and TRBJ2-3, with D perhaps matching TRBD1 (7 bases). V lost 1 base, J lost 6 bases, and 11 bases lay in between. Germline loops: CDR1 GTSNPN, CDR2 SVGIG (reference sequence). The CDR3 contains 13 residues. CDR3 region: CAWSGRGTDTQYF. CDR3 nucleotide sequence: TGTGCCTGGAGTGGCAGGGGGACTGATACGCAGTATTTT.

The CDR3 is CASSRDYTYYEQYF. The CDR3 bases are TGTGCCAGCAGTCGGGACTACACCTACTACGAGCAGTACTTC. This chain links TRBV6-1 with TRBJ2-7, with 7 nucleotides matching TRBD2. This CDR3 is 14 amino acids long. The germline gives CDR1 MNHNS, CDR2 SASEGT. Germline trimming cut 5 bases from V and 3 bases from J; bases unmatched to any gene: 7.

The CDR3 DNA follows: TGTGCCAGCAGTAGTAGCGGGAGGGATGACGAGCAGTACTTC. It codes for CASSSSGRDDEQYF. This chain joins TRBV9 and TRBJ2-7; 11 bases are shared with TRBD2. Germline trimming cut 5 bases from V and 5 bases from J; bases unmatched to any gene: 6. CDR1 is SGDLS, CDR2 YYNGEE, per germline. The CDR3 is 14 amino acids.

The chain joins TRBV29-1 to TRBJ1-2; 7 bases match TRBD1. Germline CDR1 SQVTM, CDR2 ANQGSEA. V trimming: 5 bases; J trimming: 7 bases; junction bases outside the gene matches: 16. The CDR3 has 15 amino acids. The CDR3 DNA sequence: TGCAGCGTTTCTATAGACAGGGAGGTGGGCGGTGGCTACACCTTC. This translates into CSVSIDREVGGGYTF.

The CDR3 reads CASSWGGPATIYEQYF. As DNA, the CDR3 is TGTGCCAGCAGCTGGGGCGGACCCGCAACGATCTACGAGCAGTACTTC. This chain connects TRBV5-6 to TRBJ2-7, with D possibly being TRBD1 (5 bases). Germline CDR1 reads SGHDT; CDR2 reads YYEEEE. The CDR3 extends over 16 amino acids. The V end was cut by 3 bases, the J end by 3 bases, with 19 bases between.

This clone has more than one count but fewer than ten. The sample holds other DNA sequences that translate to the same CDR3. The chain joins TRBV19 to TRBJ1-1; possibly TRBD1 for D (6 bases). Per the germline V gene, CDR1 is LNHDA and CDR2 is SQIVND (reference sequence). This CDR3 has 14 amino acids. Trimming shortened V by 4 bases and J by 0 bases, and 9 bases separated the two germline ends. CDR3 amino acids: CASSTGTLNTEAFF. For the CDR3, the DNA is TGTGCCAGTAGTACTGGGACATTGAACACTGAAGCTTTCTTT.

This clone was recorded only once. The chain links TRBV21-1 to TRBJ2-4; TRBD1, the D gene given by the table, was not confirmed from the DNA. TRBV21-1 is recorded as a pseudogene. The CDR3 spans 12 residues. CDR3 bases: TGTGCCAGCAGCAAACAGGGGTACATTCAGTACTTC. This translates into CASSKQGYIQYF.

The chain combines TRBV7-6 with TRBJ2-3; no definite D call. Germline CDR1 SGHVS, CDR2 FNYEAQ. This CDR3 comprises 15 residues. The V end lost 1 base, the J end lost 1 base, and 9 bases lay between the germline ends. The DNA for the CDR3 is TGTGCCAGCAGCTTAGGACGGGTTGGCACAGATACGCAGTATTTT. Protein: CASSLGRVGTDTQYF.

The chain recombines TRBV19 with TRBJ2-3; D is ambiguous. The germline gives CDR1 LNHDA, CDR2 SQIVND (reference sequence). V was pared by 3 bases and J by 4 bases, with 14 bases between. CDR3 length: 15 amino acids. The CDR3 coding sequence is TGTGCCAGTAGTATCGACGGCCGCAGATCAGATACGCAGTATTTT. This codes for CASSIDGRRSDTQYF.

Points on this clone: Other DNA sequences from this sample encode an identical CDR3 as well. This chain joins TRBV27 and TRBJ2-7; TRBD1 is a possible D gene (6 bases). The V gene lost 4 bases and the J gene lost 6 bases, with 7 bases spanning the gap. This CDR3 spans 11 amino acids. Germline loops: CDR1 MNHEY, CDR2 SMNVEV (reference sequence). CDR3 region: CASSSGAEQYF. As DNA, the CDR3 is TGTGCCAGCAGTTCAGGGGCCGAGCAGTACTTC.

This chain joins TRBV2 and TRBJ2-7; D may be TRBD1 (5 bases). The CDR3 sequence is 14 residues long. Germline assignment: CDR1 SNHLY and CDR2 FYNNEI. V lost 8 bases and J lost 2, with 16 bases in between. DNA of the CDR3: TGTGCCAGCTCAGATAGGGGCAGGACCTACGAGCAGTACTTC. The encoded protein is CASSDRGRTYEQYF.

This chain uses TRBV9 with TRBJ1-1, with D tentatively TRBD1 (6 bases). This CDR3 region has 16 residues. Trimming took off 0 bases at V and 1 base at J, with 13 bases between the two ends. Germline lookup yields CDR1 SGDLS and CDR2 YYNGEE. DNA of the CDR3: TGTGCCAGCAGCGTAGCAACCGCGACAGGGAACACTGAAGCTTTCTTT. Amino acid sequence: CASSVATATGNTEAFF. Combining the CDR3 with reference TRBV9 and TRBJ1-1 gives the whole variable domain DSGVTQTPKHLITATGQRVTLRCSPRSGDLSVYWYQQSLDQGLQFLIQYYNGEERAKGNILERFSAQQFPDLHSELNLSSLELGDSALYFCASSVATATGNTEAFFGQGTRLTVV.

This chain links TRBV6-1 with TRBJ1-2, with D unresolved. V lost 7 bases and J lost 8, with 14 bases in between. Germline CDR1 is MNHNS and CDR2 is SASEGT. There are 12 residues in the CDR3. The DNA of the CDR3 is TGTGCCAGCACCTCTCTGGGTAGGGGCTACACCTTC. The encoded protein is CASTSLGRGYTF.

This clone was seen only a few times. This chain joins TRBV7-9 and TRBJ1-2; D is undetermined. The CDR3 covers 15 residues. The V end lost 4 bases, the J end lost 0 bases, and 12 bases lay between the germline ends. CDR1 SEHNR and CDR2 FQNEAQ come from the germline V gene (reference sequence). In nucleotides, the CDR3 is TGTGCCAGCAGCTCCGGATTGATAGCTAACTATGGCTACACCTTC. Encoded protein: CASSSGLIANYGYTF.